This TCR beta chain was sequenced during a study of neurological immune-mediated disorders. Study-level information: Relapsing-remitting disease affected roughly 30, and secondary progressive 3, of 34 multiple sclerosis patients.

As to time point: longitudinal time-point 3. The unsorted libraries were prepared from 2 million PBMCs (stored at -80 C). The cDNA came from 5'RACE with 10-nucleotide random UMIs. A single record per CDR3 protein comes from TCRdb applying MiXCR to the 5' RACE reads. The table has about 80,000 distinct CDR3 sequences, 3.5% to 5.5% seen once; the top ten hold approximately 5.7%. Trimming cost V 0 bases and J 1 base, with 11 bases left between them. The CDR3 spans 15 residues. CDR1 SGHRS and CDR2 YFSETQ come from the germline V gene. This clonotype was detected ten times or more. The clonotype comes from a woman in her sixties with multiple sclerosis. The chain employs TRBV5-1 and TRBJ2-7; perhaps TRBD1 as D (6 bases). Sequencing was done on a sample of PBMCs. The CDR3 reads CASSLVSGDSYEQYF. DNA of the CDR3: TGCGCCAGCAGCTTGGTGTCAGGGGATTCCTACGAGCAGTACTTC. The variable domain in full, with the rest retrieved from reference TRBV5-1 and TRBJ2-7, is KAGVTQTPRYLIKTRGQQVTLSCSPISGHRSVSWYQQTPGQGLQFLFEYFSETQRNKGNFPGRFSGRQFSNSRSEMNVSTLELGDSALYLCASSLVSGDSYEQYFGPGTRLTVT.